The clone carrying this TCR beta chain came up a few times. Its antigen is still unknown. The sample originates from a study of cytomegalovirus exposure and HLA in healthy donors. Across the study: Earlier, about 180 million T cells were analyzed, and some 120 million unique TCR beta sequences were found among them. Notes on the study in general: Follow-up analysis found HLA locus-dependent TCR association rates, highest for DRB1 and lowest for HLA-C. Excluded: some indistinguishable V segments such as TRBV6-2 and TRBV6-3.

The CDR3 has 19 residues. From germline, CDR1 is MGHRA and CDR2 YSYEKL. Trimming took 0 bases from V and 5 from J, leaving 25 bases between them. The primer mix had 60 Vbeta and 13 Jbeta primers. Only in-frame clones appear in the TCRdb table, and some are missing; sequencing was by immunoSEQ multiplex PCR. The sample consists of about 160,000 clones, approximately 70% of them appearing once. Sequencing input: PBMCs. This receptor was identified in a man aged 40-49 years in good health and CMV-seropositive. The genes are TRBV4-1 and TRBJ2-5, with D maybe TRBD1 (6 bases). The CDR3 sequence: CASSQDYLSGQATGETQYF. CDR3 in DNA: TGCGCCAGCAGCCAAGATTATCTTTCTGGGCAGGCCACAGGGGAGACCCAGTACTTC.